This T cell receptor beta chain was recovered during a study of T cell repertoires in cytomegalovirus infection (dated by TCRdb to about 2019). Looking at the study overall: The peptide stimulations were aimed at well-studied HLA-B-restricted epitopes as well as recently identified HLA-C-restricted CMV epitopes, whose presentation resists viral immunomodulation. Donor HLA type was relevant to the analysis, because carriage of CMV infection together with the matching HLA type was indicated by public TCR beta signatures.

Taken with the paper, the label for treatment or condition translates to: in vitro stimulation with specific CMV peptide epitopes to enrich CMV-specific T cells. Note on this clonotype: Its antigen is unknown. No base-level quality is on record; no much larger clone is a single base apart.

Sequencing relied on an Illumina HiSeq 1500. Using fastp at Q25 and MiXCR, TCRdb reprocessed the public reads and kept productive beta chains. Entries that share a CDR3 protein sequence are merged under the most common genes and DNA. A total of approximately 100,000 distinct CDR3 sequences appear in this sample, roughly 39% of them only once. The leading ten clones occupy about three quarters of the sample. Points the paper makes about the study in general: Carriers of CMV infection plus the relevant HLA type were discriminated by the cumulative frequency of public TCR beta family members in the study cohort and in an independent roughly 400-donor cohort. In the ex vivo response, HLA-C-restricted CMV-specific TCR beta clonotypes were dominant, and in two of eight donors the single most frequent clonotype came from this HLA-C-restricted group.

The CDR3 covers 14 residues, taking in both the cysteine and the phenylalanine. Of all the DNA, just the CDR3 is kept, 42 bases in frame from base 1. V is reduced by 3 bases and J by 1 base, leaving a spacing of 10 bases between them. As encoded in the germline V gene (reference sequence), CDR1 is SEHNR while CDR2 is FQNEAQ. This receptor was taken from a human donor in good health (CMV status not recorded). Some clones in this sample may be carry-over from other donors' samples. The chain links TRBV7-9 with TRBJ2-7; perhaps TRBD1 is the D gene, with 5 bases matching. This specimen consisted of CD8+ T cells from cultured PBMCs, obtained from culture after CMV antigen stimulation. The CDR3: CASSFDSASYEQYF. The nucleotide sequence is TGTGCCAGCAGCTTCGACAGCGCTTCCTACGAGCAGTACTTC.